These T cell receptor beta chains were read from a single sample in a study of blood T cell repertoires in COVID-19. The method was immunoSEQ multiplex PCR; TCRdb's version includes in-frame clones alone and lacks a portion of them. This sample has about 150,000 clones; 79% occur once, and the top ten carry 5%. Material: peripheral blood. These receptors originate from a woman between 65 and 79 years old with COVID-19, enrolled during active disease. CDR3s include the opening cysteine and the closing phenylalanine or tryptophan. The D gene is left open where the match is weak. Some rows have no size entry. The others give once, few or many, or a class for an expanded clone.

j_call | cdr3_length | v_call | d_call | clone_size | cdr3_aa | cdr3_nt
TRBJ2-3 | 15 | TRBV3-1/TRBV3-2 | TRBD2 | NA | CASSPTSGATDTQYF | TGTGCCAGCAGCCCCACTAGCGGGGCTACAGATACGCAGTATTTT
TRBJ2-1 | 15 | TRBV6-5 | TRBD2 | NA | CASRKGLAGYNEQFF | TGTGCCAGCAGGAAAGGACTAGCGGGGTACAATGAGCAGTTCTTC
TRBJ1-2 | 15 | TRBV7-2 | TRBD1 | few | CASSRKQGAVVGYTF | TGTGCCAGCAGCCGCAAACAGGGGGCGGTTGTTGGCTACACCTTC
TRBJ1-6 | 15 | TRBV7-2 | NA | NA | CASSRGASYNSPLHF | TGTGCCAGCAGTCGGGGGGCCTCCTATAATTCACCCCTCCACTTT
TRBJ2-3 | 14 | TRBV3-1/TRBV3-2 | NA | NA | CASSQDPRTDTQYF | TGTGCCAGCAGCCAAGACCCGCGGACAGATACGCAGTATTTT
TRBJ2-1 | 13 | TRBV7-9 | NA | few | CASSSPPYNEQFF | TGTGCCAGCAGCTCCCCCCCGTACAATGAGCAGTTCTTC
TRBJ2-2 | 16 | TRBV5-5 | TRBD2 | NA | CASSLVDGGAFGELFF | TGTGCCAGCAGCTTGGTAGACGGGGGGGCGTTCGGGGAGCTGTTTTTT
TRBJ2-1 | 14 | TRBV28 | NA | NA | CASSGVQLDNEQFF | TGTGCCAGCTCGGGGGTCCAACTGGACAATGAGCAGTTCTTC
TRBJ1-4 | 16 | TRBV5-5 | NA | NA | CASSTHGGQSGEKLFF | TGTGCCAGCAGCACCCACGGCGGACAGTCAGGAGAAAAACTGTTTTTT
TRBJ2-1 | 15 | TRBV4-3 | TRBD1 | NA | CASSQEWGQYNEQFF | TGCGCCAGCAGCCAAGAGTGGGGACAGTACAATGAGCAGTTCTTC
TRBJ1-5 | 14 | TRBV28 | NA | NA | CASSLGFRDQPQHF | TGTGCCAGCAGTTTGGGGTTCAGGGATCAGCCCCAGCATTTT
TRBJ1-3 | 16 | TRBV4-1 | NA | NA | CASSQARGSSGNTIYF | TGCGCCAGCAGCCAAGCGAGGGGGAGCTCTGGAAACACCATATATTTT
TRBJ2-3 | 18 | TRBV9 | NA | NA | CASSVAPRGNVGTDTQYF | TGTGCCAGCAGCGTAGCCCCTCGGGGAAACGTGGGCACAGATACGCAGTATTTT
TRBJ1-6 | 15 | TRBV7-2 | TRBD1 | NA | CASSVTTGDTSPLHF | TGTGCCAGCAGCGTGACGACAGGGGACACTTCACCCCTCCACTTT
TRBJ2-3 | 15 | TRBV7-9 | NA | NA | CASSNRDIRTDTQYF | TGTGCCAGCAGCAACCGGGACATACGCACAGATACGCAGTATTTT
TRBJ2-3 | 14 | TRBV4-1 | TRBD1 | NA | CASSQVEQGQTQYF | TGCGCCAGCAGCCAAGTCGAACAGGGGCAAACGCAGTATTTT
TRBJ2-7 | 19 | TRBV2 | NA | once | CASSEALRTVGRSSYEQYF | TGTGCCAGCAGTGAAGCGCTTCGGACAGTGGGAAGAAGCTCCTACGAGCAGTACTTC
TRBJ1-2 | 12 | TRBV29-1 | NA | few | CSVSDSLGGYTF | TGCAGCGTTTCGGACAGCCTGGGGGGCTACACCTTC
TRBJ2-5 | 14 | TRBV29-1 | NA | NA | CSVEGGGIQETQYF | TGCAGCGTTGAAGGCGGGGGCATTCAAGAGACCCAGTACTTC
TRBJ1-2 | 11 | TRBV6-5 | NA | NA | CASSLMYGYTF | TGTGCCAGCAGTTTAATGTATGGCTACACCTTC
TRBJ2-7 | 14 | TRBV7-2 | TRBD1 | NA | CASSRDRGTYEQYF | TGTGCCAGCAGCCGGGACAGGGGCACCTACGAGCAGTACTTC
TRBJ2-1 | 14 | TRBV5-1 | TRBD2 | NA | CASSLGGGSNEQFF | TGCGCCAGCAGCTTGGGCGGGGGATCCAATGAGCAGTTCTTC
TRBJ2-7 | 15 | TRBV7-3 | TRBD1 | NA | CASSPRDRGLYEQYF | TGTGCCAGCAGCCCCCGAGACAGGGGGCTCTACGAGCAGTACTTC
TRBJ1-6 | 15 | TRBV9 | TRBD1 | once | CASSGGQGENSPLHF | TGTGCCAGCAGCGGGGGACAGGGGGAGAATTCACCCCTCCACTTT
TRBJ2-7 | 13 | TRBV7-2 | TRBD2 | NA | CASSHGTTYEQYF | TGTGCCAGCAGCCACGGGACTACTTACGAGCAGTACTTC
TRBJ1-6 | 15 | TRBV4-1 | TRBD1 | NA | CASSHRTGRNSPLHF | TGCGCCAGCAGCCATAGGACAGGGAGGAATTCACCCCTCCACTTT
TRBJ1-5 | 13 | TRBV12-3/TRBV12-4 | NA | NA | CASGLTGNQPQHF | TGTGCCAGCGGTTTAACAGGGAACCAGCCCCAGCATTTT
TRBJ1-2 | 12 | TRBV10-3 | TRBD1 | once | CAISGTGDGYTF | TGTGCCATCAGTGGTACAGGGGACGGCTACACCTTC
TRBJ2-7 | 13 | TRBV2 | NA | NA | CASSDVGLYEQYF | TGTGCCAGCAGTGACGTGGGGCTATACGAGCAGTACTTC
TRBJ1-1 | 13 | TRBV30 | NA | once | CAWRRAAITEAFF | TGTGCCTGGAGGAGGGCGGCCATCACTGAAGCTTTCTTT
TRBJ2-1 | 17 | TRBV14 | TRBD2 | NA | CASSQDLGTSKWDEQFF | TGTGCCAGCAGCCAAGATTTGGGGACTAGCAAGTGGGATGAGCAGTTCTTC
TRBJ2-1 | 17 | TRBV6-2/TRBV6-3 | TRBD2 | many | CASSYSAPSGLYNEQFF | TGTGCCAGCAGTTACTCGGCACCTAGCGGGCTGTACAATGAGCAGTTCTTC
TRBJ2-5 | 13 | TRBV30 | NA | NA | CAWSVLIQETQYF | TGTGCCTGGAGTGTACTGATACAAGAGACCCAGTACTTC
TRBJ2-1 | 16 | TRBV11-2 | TRBD2 | NA | CASSLRTSGGGTEQFF | TGTGCCAGCAGCTTAAGGACCAGCGGGGGGGGAACTGAGCAGTTCTTC
TRBJ1-2 | 13 | TRBV11-3 | NA | few | CASSFRTTGGYTF | TGTGCCAGCAGCTTCAGGACTACGGGAGGCTACACCTTC
TRBJ1-2 | 15 | TRBV5-8 | NA | NA | CASSQTTVTNYGYTF | TGTGCCAGCAGCCAAACCACAGTGACTAACTATGGCTACACCTTC
TRBJ2-7 | 16 | TRBV7-9 | NA | NA | CASTEGGEIASGEQYF | TGTGCCAGCACCGAAGGGGGGGAAATAGCCTCCGGGGAGCAGTACTTC
TRBJ2-1 | 17 | TRBV6-1 | TRBD1 | NA | CASSEGTGFSRGNEQFF | TGTGCCAGCAGTGAAGGGACAGGCTTCTCCAGGGGCAATGAGCAGTTCTTC
TRBJ2-1 | 15 | TRBV11-3 | NA | NA | CASSPGTLGSNEQFF | TGTGCCAGCAGCCCCGGAACACTGGGCAGCAATGAGCAGTTCTTC
TRBJ1-2 | 14 | TRBV14 | TRBD1 | NA | CASSQRVAGGGYTF | TGTGCCAGCAGCCAGAGGGTTGCAGGGGGTGGCTACACCTTC
TRBJ1-2 | 16 | TRBV9 | NA | NA | CASSVGGIPSNYGYTF | TGTGCCAGCAGCGTAGGAGGGATCCCCTCTAACTATGGCTACACCTTC
TRBJ1-6 | 16 | TRBV3-1/TRBV3-2 | TRBD1 | NA | CASSQGLTGGKAPLHF | TGTGCCAGCAGCCAAGGCTTGACAGGGGGCAAGGCTCCCCTCCACTTT
TRBJ1-2 | 16 | TRBV5-1 | NA | NA | CASSPRGGQTVYGYTF | TGCGCCAGCAGCCCTAGAGGCGGACAGACGGTATATGGCTACACCTTC
TRBJ2-5 | 14 | TRBV4-1 | TRBD2 | NA | CASSASGAQETQYF | TGCGCCAGCAGCGCTAGCGGAGCCCAAGAGACCCAGTACTTC
TRBJ1-1 | 14 | TRBV6-5 | NA | NA | CASTLTRGATEAFF | TGTGCCAGCACCTTAACGAGAGGAGCCACTGAAGCTTTCTTT
TRBJ1-1 | 16 | TRBV11-2 | TRBD1 | few | CASSPKPGQGGTEAFF | TGTGCCAGCAGCCCAAAGCCGGGCCAGGGGGGCACTGAAGCTTTCTTT
TRBJ2-7 | 16 | TRBV5-1 | NA | once | CASSKLQGDDSYEQYF | TGCGCCAGCAGCAAGTTACAGGGTGATGACTCCTACGAGCAGTACTTC
TRBJ2-7 | 15 | TRBV4-2 | NA | NA | CASSKEGSGDNEQYF | TGTGCCAGCAGCAAAGAGGGGTCAGGGGATAACGAGCAGTACTTC
TRBJ2-7 | 13 | TRBV7-2 | NA | NA | CASSLEALGGQYF | TGTGCCAGCAGCTTAGAAGCACTCGGGGGGCAGTACTTC
TRBJ2-2 | 16 | TRBV11-1 | TRBD2 | NA | CASSRRTSGGSGELFF | TGTGCCAGCAGCAGACGGACTAGCGGGGGGTCCGGGGAGCTGTTTTTT
TRBJ1-6 | 12 | TRBV30 | NA | few | CASDTIGSPLHF | TGTGCCTCGGACACAATCGGTTCACCCCTCCACTTT
TRBJ1-1 | 14 | TRBV14 | NA | once | CASSLLIVNTEAFF | TGTGCCAGCAGCCTTCTAATAGTGAACACTGAAGCTTTCTTT